The present TCR beta chain was sequenced within a study of T-cell reconstitution after alpha-beta-depleted transplantation in children listed by TCRdb under 2016. Concerning the study at large: T-cell immune reconstitution after TCRalphabeta/CD19-depleted allogeneic hematopoietic cell transplantation in children was quantitatively tracked in the study by means of TCR repertoire profiling. General conclusions and limits of the study: The frequencies of hyperexpanded clones fell over the following months, and after one year, T-cell counts and TCRbeta diversity were mostly attributed to newly produced T cells. In some patients, high TCRbeta diversity at day 60 was attributed to recipient T cells and intrathymic progenitors that had survived conditioning. Apparently early alphabetaT-cell count recovery about two months after transplant reportedly relied on only several hundred rapidly expanded clones derived from non-depleted graft cells.

In the case of this clonotype: This clone's antigen is unknown. Nothing much larger sits one base from this clone, and base qualities are not available.

Trimming leaves V shorter by 2 bases and J shorter by 5 bases, with the junction holding 8 bases beyond the gene matches. CDR1 and CDR2, per the germline V gene, are KGHDR and SFDVKD. Reading from cysteine to phenylalanine, the CDR3 counts 17 amino acids. The only DNA kept is the CDR3, 51 bases in frame from the first base. The label giving this sample's treatment or condition can be read as: allogeneic hematopoietic cell transplantation with graft depleted of TCRalphabeta T cells and CD19 B cells. The children who served as transplant recipients had been given grafts of TCRalphabeta/CD19-depleted allogeneic hematopoietic cells. The method was PCR. Sequencing was performed on an Illumina HiSeq 2500. TCR libraries were prepared with molecular barcoding, using unique molecular identifiers to normalize TCRbeta repertoire quantification. TCRdb redid the processing of the public reads, applying fastp at Q25 and MiXCR, and retained in-frame beta chains. Identical CDR3 protein sequences are pooled into one entry, listed with their most common genes and DNA. Counted in this sample were hundreds of thousands of distinct CDR3 sequences; more than 20% of them appeared once. Jointly, the top ten make up 12% to 15% of the sample.

This clonotype was sampled from a boy under two years old who had a stem cell transplant for acute myeloid leukemia, so the T cells may come from the graft donor. The chain is made from TRBV24-1 and TRBJ2-2, with 9 junctional bases fitting TRBD1. Sequences were derived from PBMCs, mostly from graft donor cells, sampled 360 days after TCRalphabeta/CD19-depleted stem cell transplant. The CDR3 region has the sequence CATSDSGTGKGTGELFF. The DNA sequence is given as TGTGCCACCAGTGATTCCGGGACAGGGAAGGGTACCGGGGAGCTGTTTTTT.